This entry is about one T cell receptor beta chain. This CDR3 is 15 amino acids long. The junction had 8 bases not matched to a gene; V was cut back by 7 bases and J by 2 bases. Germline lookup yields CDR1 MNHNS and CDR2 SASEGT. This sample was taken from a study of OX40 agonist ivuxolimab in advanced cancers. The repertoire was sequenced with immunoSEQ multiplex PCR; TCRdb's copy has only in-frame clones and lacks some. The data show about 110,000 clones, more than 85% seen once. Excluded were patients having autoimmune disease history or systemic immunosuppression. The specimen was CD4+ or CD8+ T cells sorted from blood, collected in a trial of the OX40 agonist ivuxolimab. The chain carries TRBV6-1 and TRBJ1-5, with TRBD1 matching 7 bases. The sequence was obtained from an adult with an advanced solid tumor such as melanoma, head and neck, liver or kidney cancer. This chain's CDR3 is CASTREGAGNQPQHF. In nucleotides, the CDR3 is TGTGCCAGCACCAGGGAGGGGGCTGGCAATCAGCCCCAGCATTTT.